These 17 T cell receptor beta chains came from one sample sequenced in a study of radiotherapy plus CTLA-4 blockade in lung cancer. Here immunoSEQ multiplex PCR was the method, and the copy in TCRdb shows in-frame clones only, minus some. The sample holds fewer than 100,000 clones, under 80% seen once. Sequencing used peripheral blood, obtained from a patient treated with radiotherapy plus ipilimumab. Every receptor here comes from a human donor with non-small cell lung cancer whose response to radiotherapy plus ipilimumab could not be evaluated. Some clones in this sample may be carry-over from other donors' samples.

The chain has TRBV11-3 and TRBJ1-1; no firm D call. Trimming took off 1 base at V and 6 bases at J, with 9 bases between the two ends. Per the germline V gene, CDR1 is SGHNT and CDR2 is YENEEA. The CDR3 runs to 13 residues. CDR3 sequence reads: CASSLGERSEAFF. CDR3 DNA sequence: TGTGCCAGCAGCTTAGGGGAGCGTTCTGAAGCTTTCTTT.

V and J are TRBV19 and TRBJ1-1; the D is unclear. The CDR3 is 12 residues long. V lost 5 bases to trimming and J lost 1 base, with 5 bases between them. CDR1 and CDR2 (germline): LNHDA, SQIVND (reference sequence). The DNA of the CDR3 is TGTGCCAGTAGTCTCAGGAACACTGAAGCTTTCTTT. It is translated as CASSLRNTEAFF.

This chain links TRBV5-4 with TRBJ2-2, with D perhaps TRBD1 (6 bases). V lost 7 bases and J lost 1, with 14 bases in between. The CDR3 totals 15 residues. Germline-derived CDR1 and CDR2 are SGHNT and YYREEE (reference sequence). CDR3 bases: TGTGCCAGCTCCCCAATGACAGGGAACACCGGGGAGCTGTTTTTT. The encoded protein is CASSPMTGNTGELFF.

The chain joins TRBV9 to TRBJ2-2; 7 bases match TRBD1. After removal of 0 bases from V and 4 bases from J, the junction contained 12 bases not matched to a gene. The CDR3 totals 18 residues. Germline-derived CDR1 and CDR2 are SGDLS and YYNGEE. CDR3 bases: TGTGCCAGCAGCGTAGCCCCCGGGACAGCTTCCGGCACCGGGGAGCTGTTTTTT. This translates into CASSVAPGTASGTGELFF.

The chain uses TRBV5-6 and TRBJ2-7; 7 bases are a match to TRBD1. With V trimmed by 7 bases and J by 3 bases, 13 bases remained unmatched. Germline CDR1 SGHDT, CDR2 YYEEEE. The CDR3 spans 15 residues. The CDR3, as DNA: TGTGCCAGCCAAACAACAGGGGCTTCAATCTACGAGCAGTACTTC. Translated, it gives CASQTTGASIYEQYF.

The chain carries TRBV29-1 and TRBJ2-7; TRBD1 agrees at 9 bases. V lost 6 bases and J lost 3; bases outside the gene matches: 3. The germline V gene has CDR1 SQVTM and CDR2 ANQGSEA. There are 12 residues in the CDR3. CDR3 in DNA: TGCAGCGTGACAGGGGGTCTCTACGAGCAGTACTTC. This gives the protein CSVTGGLYEQYF.

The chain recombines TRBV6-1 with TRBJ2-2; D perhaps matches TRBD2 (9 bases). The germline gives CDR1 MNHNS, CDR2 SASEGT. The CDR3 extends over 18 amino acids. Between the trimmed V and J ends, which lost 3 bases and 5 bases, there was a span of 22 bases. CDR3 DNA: TGTGCCAGCAGTGACCGTAGCCTAGCGGGGACAGGAACCGGGGAGCTGTTTTTT. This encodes CASSDRSLAGTGTGELFF.

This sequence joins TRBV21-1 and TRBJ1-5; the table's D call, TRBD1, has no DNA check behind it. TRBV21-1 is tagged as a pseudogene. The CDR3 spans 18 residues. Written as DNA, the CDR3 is TGTGCCAGCAGCAAAGGCCCCTGGACAGGGAGGGGCAATCAGCCCCAGCATTTT. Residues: CASSKGPWTGRGNQPQHF.

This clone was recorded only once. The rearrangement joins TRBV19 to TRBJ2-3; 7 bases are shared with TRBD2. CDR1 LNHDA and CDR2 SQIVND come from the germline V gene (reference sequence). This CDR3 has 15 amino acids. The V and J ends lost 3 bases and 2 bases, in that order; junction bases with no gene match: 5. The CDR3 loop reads CASSIWGGDTDTQYF. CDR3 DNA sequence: TGTGCCAGTAGTATTTGGGGGGGAGACACAGATACGCAGTATTTT.

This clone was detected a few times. This chain's CDR3 is CASSPPQGGEAFF. The CDR3 DNA follows: TGTGCCAGCTCACCACCCCAGGGTGGGGAAGCTTTCTTT. The chain is built from TRBV18 and TRBJ1-1; TRBD1 is a possible D gene (5 bases). CDR1 and CDR2 from the germline V gene are KGHSH and LQKENI. The CDR3 totals 13 residues. Trimming removed 0 bases from V and 8 bases from J, with 10 bases in between.

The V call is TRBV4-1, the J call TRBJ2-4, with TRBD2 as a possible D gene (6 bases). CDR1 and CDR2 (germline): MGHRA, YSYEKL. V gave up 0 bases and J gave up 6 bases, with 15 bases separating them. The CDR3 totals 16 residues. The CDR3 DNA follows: TGCGCCAGCAGCCAAGATCCGGGACTTGGGGGAAACATTCAGTACTTC. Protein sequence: CASSQDPGLGGNIQYF.

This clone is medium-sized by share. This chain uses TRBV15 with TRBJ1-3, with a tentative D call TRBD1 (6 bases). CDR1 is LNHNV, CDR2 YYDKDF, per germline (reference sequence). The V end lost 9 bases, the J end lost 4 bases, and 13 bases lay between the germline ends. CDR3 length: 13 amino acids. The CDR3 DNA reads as TGTGCCACAAAACAGGGTTACGGAAACACCATATATTTT. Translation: CATKQGYGNTIYF.

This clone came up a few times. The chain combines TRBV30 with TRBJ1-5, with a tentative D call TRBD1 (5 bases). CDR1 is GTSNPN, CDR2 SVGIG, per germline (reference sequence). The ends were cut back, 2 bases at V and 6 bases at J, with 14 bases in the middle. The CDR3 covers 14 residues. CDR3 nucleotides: TGTGCCTGGAGTCACTCAGGGTCGAGTCAGCCCCAGCATTTT. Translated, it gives CAWSHSGSSQPQHF.

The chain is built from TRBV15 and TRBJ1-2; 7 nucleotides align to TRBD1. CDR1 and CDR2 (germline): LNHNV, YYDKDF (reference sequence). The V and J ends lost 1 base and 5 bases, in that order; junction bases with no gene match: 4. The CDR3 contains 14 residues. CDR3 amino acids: CATSRGTGAYGYTF. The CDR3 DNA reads TGTGCCACCAGCAGAGGTACAGGGGCGTATGGCTACACCTTC. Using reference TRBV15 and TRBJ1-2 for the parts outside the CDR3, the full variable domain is DAMVIQNPRYQVTQFGKPVTLSCSQTLNHNVMYWYQQKSSQAPKLLFHYYDKDFNNEADTPDNFQSRRPNTSFCFLDIRSPGLGDTAMYLCATSRGTGAYGYTFGSGTRLTVV.

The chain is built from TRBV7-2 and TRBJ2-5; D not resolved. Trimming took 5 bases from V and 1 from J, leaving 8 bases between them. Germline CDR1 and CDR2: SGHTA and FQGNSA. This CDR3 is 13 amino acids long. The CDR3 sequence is CASSPFIQETQYF. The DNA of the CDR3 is TGTGCCAGCAGCCCATTCATCCAAGAGACCCAGTACTTC.

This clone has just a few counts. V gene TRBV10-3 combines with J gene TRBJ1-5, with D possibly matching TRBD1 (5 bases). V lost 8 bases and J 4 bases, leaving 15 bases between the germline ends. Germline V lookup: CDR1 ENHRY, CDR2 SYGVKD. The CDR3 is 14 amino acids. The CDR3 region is CAISGGLQNQPQHF. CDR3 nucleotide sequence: TGTGCCATCTCCGGGGGGTTACAAAATCAGCCCCAGCATTTT.

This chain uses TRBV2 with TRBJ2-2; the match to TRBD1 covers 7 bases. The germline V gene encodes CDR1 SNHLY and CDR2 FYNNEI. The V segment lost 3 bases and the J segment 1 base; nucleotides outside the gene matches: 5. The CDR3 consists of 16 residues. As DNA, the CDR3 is TGTGCCAGCAGTGACCCGCGGACAGGGAACACCGGGGAGCTGTTTTTT. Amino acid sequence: CASSDPRTGNTGELFF.